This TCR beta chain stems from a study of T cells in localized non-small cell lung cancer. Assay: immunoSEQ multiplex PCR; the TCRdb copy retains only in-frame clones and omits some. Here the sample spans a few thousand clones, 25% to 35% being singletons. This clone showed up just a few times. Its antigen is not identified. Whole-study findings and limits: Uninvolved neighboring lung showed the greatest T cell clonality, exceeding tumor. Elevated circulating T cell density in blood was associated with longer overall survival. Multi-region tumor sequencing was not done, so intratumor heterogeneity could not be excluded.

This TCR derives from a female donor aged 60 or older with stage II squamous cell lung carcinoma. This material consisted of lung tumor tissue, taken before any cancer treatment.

The CDR3 DNA is TGTGCCAGCAGCGTAACGGCAGGGGGTGAAAAACTGTTTTTT. Translated: CASSVTAGGEKLFF. The chain links TRBV9 to TRBJ1-4; the match to TRBD1 covers 7 bases. There are 14 residues in the CDR3. The V gene's germline CDR1 is SGDLS and CDR2 YYNGEE. V shed 1 base, J shed 7 bases, and the junction held 4 bases outside the gene matches.